Given below is one TCR beta chain in context. Antigen specificity is unknown. TCRdb reanalysed the reads using MiXCR and keeps one entry per CDR3 protein. This sample yields a few hundred thousand distinct CDR3 sequences, of which 35% to 50% are seen a single time; about 46% belongs to the top ten. These data come from a study of T cell repertoires in cytomegalovirus infection. Broader study findings: Dominating the ex vivo response were TCR beta clonotypes that were CMV-specific and HLA-C-restricted.

Germline loops: CDR1 SGHVS, CDR2 FQNEAQ. Trimming left V 8 bases short and J 4 bases short, with 12 bases between. There are 13 residues in the CDR3. This receptor was obtained from a human donor in good health (CMV status not recorded). Some clones in this sample may be carry-over from other donors' samples. The starting material was cultured PBMCs, obtained from culture after CMV antigen stimulation. The genes are TRBV7-8 and TRBJ1-3, with D uncertain. CDR3: CASSSISGNTIYF. In DNA, the CDR3 is TGTGCCAGCTCATCGATTTCCGGAAACACCATATATTTT.